The clone carrying this TCR beta chain was picked up one time. Compared with germline, one end of the junction differs, possibly owing to a read error. This CDR3 is also generated by other DNA sequences in the sample. Sequencing was performed with immunoSEQ multiplex PCR; in TCRdb, only in-frame clones are kept and a portion is missing. The sample shows 70,000 to 80,000 clones, about 86% of them seen only once. The time point: blood 2 weeks post-SBRT. This sample's treatment: 15 Gy SBRT to primary tumor, nephrectomy 4 weeks later. Blood was sampled at baseline, 2 weeks and 4 weeks after SBRT. This renal cell carcinoma was of the clear cell type. The sample belongs to a study of radiation and T cells in renal cell carcinoma. The CDR3 is 14 residues long. Germline values: CDR1 MNHEY, CDR2 SVGAGI.

The chain carries TRBV6-5 and TRBJ2-7; D is unresolved. This TCR derives from a woman aged 45-65 years with renal cell carcinoma. Sample: blood, taken from a patient whose treatment included radiotherapy and nephrectomy. CDR3 coding DNA: TGTGCCAGCAGTTACTCACACGGATCCTATGAGCAGTACTTC. It specifies CASSYSHGSYEQYF.